The clone carrying this T cell receptor (beta chain) was seen ten or more times. What it recognizes is unknown. This specimen belongs to a study of blood T cells in healthy people across ages. General study results and limits: The donors' CMV status was not determined, possibly confounding changes in expanded clonotypes.

Germline CDR1 SGHRS, CDR2 YFSETQ. The CDR3 sequence is 17 residues long. V was shortened by 0 bases and J by 2 bases, with 16 bases between the two germline ends. PCR was performed a second time for 7 to 11 cycles using a sample-barcoded 5' primer and a J-beta primer mix. From each sample, at least 2.5 million paired-end reads containing CDR3 were obtained. A single record per CDR3 protein comes from TCRdb applying MiXCR to the 5' RACE reads. The sample lists some 1.5 million distinct CDR3 sequences, over 25% seen once, with 7.7% in the top ten. The sequencing input was blood. This sequence joins TRBV5-1 and TRBJ2-3, with no clear D. This receptor was obtained from a woman aged 25 to 45 in good health. CDR3 loop: CASSLALSSYNTDTQYF. Written as DNA, the CDR3 is TGCGCCAGCAGCTTGGCCCTATCCAGCTACAACACAGATACGCAGTATTTT.